A single sample is the source of the 4 T cell receptor beta chains below, sequenced in a study of beta chain features in type 1 diabetes. Reverse transcribing all isolated RNA meant expressed TCRB transcripts were sequenced. Only in-frame clones appear in the TCRdb table, and some are missing; sequencing was by immunoSEQ multiplex PCR. Of around 250,000 clones in the sample, around 25% were seen once. For these TCRs, the target antigens are not known. Study-wide findings and caveats: Type 1 diabetes patients had moderately but significantly shorter TCRB CDR3s in all four CD4+ subsets.

Input material: naive CD4+ T cells from blood. Every receptor here comes from a woman aged 25 to 39 with type 1 diabetes.

The rearrangement uses TRBV5-1 and TRBJ2-1, with 8 bases fitting TRBD2. Germline trimming cut 4 bases from V and 7 bases from J; bases unmatched to any gene: 13. The germline V gene encodes CDR1 SGHRS and CDR2 YFSETQ. This CDR3 is built from 16 residues. CDR3 in amino acids: CASSPWLGGRKNEQFF. CDR3 bases: TGCGCCAGCAGCCCCTGGTTAGGCGGGAGGAAGAATGAGCAGTTCTTC.

This clone was counted a single time. The V call is TRBV10-3, the J call TRBJ2-1; 9 nucleotides align to TRBD2. The ends lost 5 bases at V and 5 bases at J; junction bases unmatched: 7. The CDR3 has 15 amino acids. The germline V gene encodes CDR1 ENHRY and CDR2 SYGVKD. CDR3 in amino acids: CAISTSGPADNEQFF. Here the CDR3 DNA reads TGTGCCATCAGTACTAGCGGGCCCGCCGACAATGAGCAGTTCTTC.

This clone has more than one count but fewer than ten. The CDR3: CAWSVPTRPRIEQFF. In DNA form, the CDR3 reads TGTGCCTGGAGTGTACCGACTAGGCCTCGGATCGAGCAGTTCTTC. The chain has TRBV30 and TRBJ2-1; a possible D gene is TRBD2 (6 bases). This CDR3 has 15 amino acids. CDR1 and CDR2 from the germline V gene are GTSNPN and SVGIG (reference sequence). Trimming cost V 0 bases and J 10 bases, with 19 bases left between them.

CDR3 sequence: CASTLAGPETQYF. The CDR3 bases are TGTGCCAGCACCCTCGCGGGCCCCGAGACCCAGTACTTC. The J gene is TRBJ2-5, the V gene TRBV2; tentatively, D is TRBD2 (5 bases). This CDR3 has 13 residues. The V gene's germline CDR1 is SNHLY and CDR2 FYNNEI. The V end was cut by 7 bases, the J end by 5 bases, with 14 bases between.